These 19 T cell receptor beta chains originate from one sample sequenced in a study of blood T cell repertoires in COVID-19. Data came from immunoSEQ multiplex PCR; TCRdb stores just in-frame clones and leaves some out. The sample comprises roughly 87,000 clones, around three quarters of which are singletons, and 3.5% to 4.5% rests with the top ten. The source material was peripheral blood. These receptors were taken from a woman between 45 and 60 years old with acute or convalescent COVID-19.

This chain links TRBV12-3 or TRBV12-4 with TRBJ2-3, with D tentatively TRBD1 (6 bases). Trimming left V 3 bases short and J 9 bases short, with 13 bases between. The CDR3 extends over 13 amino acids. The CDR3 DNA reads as TGTGCCAGCAGTTTGGGGGCCTACCCAACGCAGTATTTT. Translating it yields CASSLGAYPTQYF.

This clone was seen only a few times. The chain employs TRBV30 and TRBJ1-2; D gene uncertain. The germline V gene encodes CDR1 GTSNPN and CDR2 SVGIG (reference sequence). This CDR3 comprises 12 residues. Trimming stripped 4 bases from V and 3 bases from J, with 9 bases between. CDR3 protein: CAWTGEDYGYTF. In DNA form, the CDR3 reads TGTGCCTGGACAGGTGAAGACTATGGCTACACCTTC.

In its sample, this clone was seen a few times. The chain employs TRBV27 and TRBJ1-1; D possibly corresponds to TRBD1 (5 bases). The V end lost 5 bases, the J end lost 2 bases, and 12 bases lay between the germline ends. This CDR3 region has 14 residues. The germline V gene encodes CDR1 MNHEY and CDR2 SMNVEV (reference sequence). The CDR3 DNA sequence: TGTGCCAGCAGTCCCCTTGACAGTAACACTGAAGCTTTCTTT. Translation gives CASSPLDSNTEAFF.

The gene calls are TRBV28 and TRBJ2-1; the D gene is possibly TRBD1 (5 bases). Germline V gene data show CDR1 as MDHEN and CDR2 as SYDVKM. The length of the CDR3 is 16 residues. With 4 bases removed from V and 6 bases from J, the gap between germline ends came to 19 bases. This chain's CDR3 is CASSSLRQGFRNEQFF. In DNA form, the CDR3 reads TGTGCCAGCAGTTCCCTGCGGCAGGGTTTTCGCAATGAGCAGTTCTTC.

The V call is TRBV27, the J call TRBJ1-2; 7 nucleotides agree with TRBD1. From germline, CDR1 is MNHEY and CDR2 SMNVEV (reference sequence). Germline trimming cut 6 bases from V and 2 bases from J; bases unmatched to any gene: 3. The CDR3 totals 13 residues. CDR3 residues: CASRQGTNYGYTF. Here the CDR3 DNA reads TGTGCCAGCAGACAGGGGACGAACTATGGCTACACCTTC.

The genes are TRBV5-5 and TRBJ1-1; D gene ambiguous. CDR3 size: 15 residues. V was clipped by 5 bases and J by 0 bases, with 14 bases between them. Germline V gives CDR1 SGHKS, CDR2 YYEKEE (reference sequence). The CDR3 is CASSPRERMNTEAFF. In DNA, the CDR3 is TGTGCCAGCAGTCCTCGGGAGAGAATGAACACTGAAGCTTTCTTT.

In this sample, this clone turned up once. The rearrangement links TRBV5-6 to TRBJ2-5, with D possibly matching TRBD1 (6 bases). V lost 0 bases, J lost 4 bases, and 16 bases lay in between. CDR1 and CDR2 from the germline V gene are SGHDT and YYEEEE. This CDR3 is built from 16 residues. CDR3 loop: CASSLGLTGTGETQYF. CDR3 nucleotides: TGTGCCAGCAGCTTGGGGCTGACAGGTACGGGAGAGACCCAGTACTTC.

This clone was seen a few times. CDR3 in DNA: TGTGCCAGCAGTTTTGCGGGGGGGTTGAATGAGCAGTTCTTC. Its translation: CASSFAGGLNEQFF. The gene calls are TRBV27 and TRBJ2-1; 9 bases agree with TRBD2. The CDR3 has 14 residues. Per the germline V gene, CDR1 is MNHEY and CDR2 is SMNVEV (reference sequence). V lost 3 bases and J lost 7; bases outside the gene matches: 4.

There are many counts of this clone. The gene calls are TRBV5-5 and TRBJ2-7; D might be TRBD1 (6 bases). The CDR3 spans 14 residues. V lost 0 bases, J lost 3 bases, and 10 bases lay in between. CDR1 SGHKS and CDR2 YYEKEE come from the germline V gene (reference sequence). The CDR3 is CASSLGQDFYEQYF. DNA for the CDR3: TGTGCCAGCAGCTTGGGACAGGATTTCTACGAGCAGTACTTC.

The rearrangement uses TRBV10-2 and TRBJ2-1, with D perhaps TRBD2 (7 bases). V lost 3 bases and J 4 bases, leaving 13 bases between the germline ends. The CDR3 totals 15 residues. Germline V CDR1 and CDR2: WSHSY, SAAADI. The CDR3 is CASSERGGRYNEQFF. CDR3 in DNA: TGCGCCAGCAGTGAAAGGGGGGGCCGTTACAATGAGCAGTTCTTC.

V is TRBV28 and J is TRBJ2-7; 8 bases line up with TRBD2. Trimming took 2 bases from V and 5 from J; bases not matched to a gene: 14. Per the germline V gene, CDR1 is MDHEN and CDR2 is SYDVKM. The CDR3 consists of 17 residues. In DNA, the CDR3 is TGTGCCAGCAGTTTAATTGGGACTAGTATATCGACGGACGAGCAGTACTTC. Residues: CASSLIGTSISTDEQYF.

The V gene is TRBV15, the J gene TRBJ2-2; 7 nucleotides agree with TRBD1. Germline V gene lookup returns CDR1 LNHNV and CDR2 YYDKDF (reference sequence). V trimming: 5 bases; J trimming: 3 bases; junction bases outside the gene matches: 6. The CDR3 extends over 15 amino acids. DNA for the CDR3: TGTGCCACCAGCCGCCCGGGACAGCACACCGGGGAGCTGTTTTTT. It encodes CATSRPGQHTGELFF.

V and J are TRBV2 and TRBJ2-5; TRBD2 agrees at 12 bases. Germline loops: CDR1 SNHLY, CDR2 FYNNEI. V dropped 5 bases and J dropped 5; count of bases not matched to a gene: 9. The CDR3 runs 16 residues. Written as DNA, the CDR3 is TGTGCCAGCAGTTTCCCTAGCGGGGGGGCCTGGGAGACCCAGTACTTC. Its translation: CASSFPSGGAWETQYF.

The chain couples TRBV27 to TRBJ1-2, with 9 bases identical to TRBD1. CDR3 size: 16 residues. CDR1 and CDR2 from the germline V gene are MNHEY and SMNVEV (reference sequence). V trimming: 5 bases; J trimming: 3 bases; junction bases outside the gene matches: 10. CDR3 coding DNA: TGTGCCAGCAGTATAGGACAGGGGCCCGGAGACTATGGCTACACCTTC. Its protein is CASSIGQGPGDYGYTF.

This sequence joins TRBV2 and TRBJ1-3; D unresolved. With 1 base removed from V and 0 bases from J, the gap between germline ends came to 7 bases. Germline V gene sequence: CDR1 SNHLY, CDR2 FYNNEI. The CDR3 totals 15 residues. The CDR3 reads CASSEVSSSGNTIYF. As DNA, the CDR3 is TGTGCCAGCAGTGAAGTTTCATCCTCTGGAAACACCATATATTTT.

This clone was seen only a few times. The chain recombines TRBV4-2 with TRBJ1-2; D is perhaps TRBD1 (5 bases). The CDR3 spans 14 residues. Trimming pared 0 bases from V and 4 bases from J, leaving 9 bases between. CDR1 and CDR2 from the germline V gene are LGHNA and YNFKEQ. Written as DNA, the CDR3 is TGTGCCAGCAGCCAAGATCGGGGGTTCTATGGCTACACCTTC. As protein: CASSQDRGFYGYTF.

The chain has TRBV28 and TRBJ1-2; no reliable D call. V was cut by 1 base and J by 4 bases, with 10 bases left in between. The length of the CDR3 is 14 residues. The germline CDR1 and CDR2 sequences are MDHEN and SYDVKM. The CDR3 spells CASSLLGGLYGYTF. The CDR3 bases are TGTGCCAGCAGTTTATTAGGCGGCCTCTATGGCTACACCTTC.

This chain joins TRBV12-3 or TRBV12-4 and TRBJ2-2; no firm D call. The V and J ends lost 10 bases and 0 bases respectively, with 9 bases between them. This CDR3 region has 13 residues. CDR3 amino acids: CAISRTNTGELFF. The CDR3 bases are TGTGCCATCAGCAGGACGAACACCGGGGAGCTGTTTTTT.

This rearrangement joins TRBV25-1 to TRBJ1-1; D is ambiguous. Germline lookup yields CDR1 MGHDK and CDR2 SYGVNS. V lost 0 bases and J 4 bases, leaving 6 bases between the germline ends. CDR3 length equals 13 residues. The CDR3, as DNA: TGTGCCAGCAGTGAATACGGGGTCACTGAAGCTTTCTTT. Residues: CASSEYGVTEAFF.